This TCR beta chain originates from a study of T-cell reconstitution after alpha-beta-depleted transplantation in children. Findings and limits, study-wide: About two months after transplant, alpha-beta T cells reportedly came from several hundred expanded graft clones. It was newly produced T cells that mostly accounted for T-cell counts and diversity one year after transplant. TCRbeta diversity was high at day 60 in some patients (a result of surviving recipient T cells and thymic progenitors).

This clonotype turned up a few times. Its antigen is not known. Unique molecular identifiers featured in how the TCRbeta library was prepared. MiXCR, run by TCRdb on the PCR reads, gives a single entry per CDR3 protein. The sample shows some 440,000 distinct CDR3 sequences, about a sixth of them seen only once. The receptor was isolated from a boy under two years old who had a stem cell transplant for Wiskott-Aldrich syndrome, so the T cells may come from the graft donor. The sequencing used PBMCs, mostly from graft donor cells, collected 360 days after TCRalphabeta/CD19-depleted stem cell transplant.

DNA of the CDR3: TGTGCCAGCGGAGGGAACTACTACGAGCAGTACTTC. Its protein is CASGGNYYEQYF. The chain combines TRBV28 with TRBJ2-7; the D gene is possibly TRBD2 (6 bases). V lost 8 bases and J lost 3, with 11 bases in between. Germline V lookup: CDR1 MDHEN, CDR2 SYDVKM. This CDR3 has 12 amino acids.